Here is one TCR beta chain with its context. Its antigen target is currently unknown. The sample holds no much larger clone one base away, and base qualities are not on file. Sorted unstimulated T cells and proliferating T cells recovered from mixed lymphocyte reactions were subjected to TCRbeta CDR3 sequencing. Fresh whole blood from some eleven HLA-typed healthy donors was used to isolate PBMCs. Unstimulated CD4+ regulatory T cells were FACS-sorted to map the origin of alloreactive clones. This sample was included in a study of siplizumab effects on memory and regulatory T cells (dated by TCRdb to the late 2010s). Concerning the study at large: The study looked at the effect of siplizumab, an anti-CD2 antibody, on alloreactive T-cell subsets in allogeneic mixed lymphocyte reactions made from human PBMCs.

The library was built by means of the immunoSEQ multiplex PCR assay. Roughly 100,000 TCR templates per sample were assayed by the deep sequencing platform. Genomic DNA extracted from sorted T cells was used for TCRbeta CDR3 sequencing. Per the original workflow: Clonal analysis of TCRbeta CDR3 data was done in the R programming language. Unstimulated samples were compared with post-reaction CFSE-low samples to define alloreactive CD4+ and CD8+ clones. By matching sequences to the repertoires of sorted unstimulated Treg and non-Treg cells, each alloreactive CD4+ clone was assigned a regulatory or non-regulatory origin. TCRdb provides this immuneACCESS table in a form limited to in-frame rearrangements. Some clones are lacking; in checked studies, under half of them reflect an unresolved V gene, and why the rest are absent is not known. For V, J and clone size, that table is used; D and trimming come from the DNA. Present in this sample are under 100,000 clones, 87% of which were seen just once. The ten largest clones take up 1.5% of the sample.

Findings and caveats that apply to the study as a whole: The suppressive function of proliferating Tregs from siplizumab cultures was not functionally confirmed. For roughly 80-96% of proliferating CD4+ or CD8+ clones, no naive or memory phenotype could be assigned. Siplizumab significantly lowered the cumulative frequency of alloreactive sequences that could be traced to unstimulated CD4+ memory T cells. Compared with memory T cells, unstimulated naive T cells appeared more diverse, and naive cells seemed to make a substantial contribution to the alloresponse. In reactions with siplizumab, an average of about 75% of mappable alloreactive CD4+ clones were Treg-derived, compared with roughly 26% in control reactions. Because sequences at frequencies below about 10^-5 were poorly captured, only a minor fraction of alloreactive clones could be mapped back to unstimulated subsets.

The sequencing input was Tregs sorted from blood. This clonotype originated in a human donor in good health.

The encoded CDR3 is CASSLNGGTVNEKLFF. Read as DNA, the sequence is TGCGCCAGCAGCTTGAATGGGGGGACGGTGAATGAAAAACTGTTTTTT. The chain uses TRBV5-1 and TRBJ1-4, with a tentative D gene TRBD1 over 5 matching bases. Based on the germline V gene, the CDR1 and CDR2 sequences are SGHRS and YFSETQ. Trimming at the junction amounts to 1 base on V and 5 bases on J, and the germline ends lie 15 bases apart. From its cysteine to its phenylalanine, the CDR3 spans 16 amino acids. Only CDR3 DNA is held: 48 bases, read in frame from base 1.